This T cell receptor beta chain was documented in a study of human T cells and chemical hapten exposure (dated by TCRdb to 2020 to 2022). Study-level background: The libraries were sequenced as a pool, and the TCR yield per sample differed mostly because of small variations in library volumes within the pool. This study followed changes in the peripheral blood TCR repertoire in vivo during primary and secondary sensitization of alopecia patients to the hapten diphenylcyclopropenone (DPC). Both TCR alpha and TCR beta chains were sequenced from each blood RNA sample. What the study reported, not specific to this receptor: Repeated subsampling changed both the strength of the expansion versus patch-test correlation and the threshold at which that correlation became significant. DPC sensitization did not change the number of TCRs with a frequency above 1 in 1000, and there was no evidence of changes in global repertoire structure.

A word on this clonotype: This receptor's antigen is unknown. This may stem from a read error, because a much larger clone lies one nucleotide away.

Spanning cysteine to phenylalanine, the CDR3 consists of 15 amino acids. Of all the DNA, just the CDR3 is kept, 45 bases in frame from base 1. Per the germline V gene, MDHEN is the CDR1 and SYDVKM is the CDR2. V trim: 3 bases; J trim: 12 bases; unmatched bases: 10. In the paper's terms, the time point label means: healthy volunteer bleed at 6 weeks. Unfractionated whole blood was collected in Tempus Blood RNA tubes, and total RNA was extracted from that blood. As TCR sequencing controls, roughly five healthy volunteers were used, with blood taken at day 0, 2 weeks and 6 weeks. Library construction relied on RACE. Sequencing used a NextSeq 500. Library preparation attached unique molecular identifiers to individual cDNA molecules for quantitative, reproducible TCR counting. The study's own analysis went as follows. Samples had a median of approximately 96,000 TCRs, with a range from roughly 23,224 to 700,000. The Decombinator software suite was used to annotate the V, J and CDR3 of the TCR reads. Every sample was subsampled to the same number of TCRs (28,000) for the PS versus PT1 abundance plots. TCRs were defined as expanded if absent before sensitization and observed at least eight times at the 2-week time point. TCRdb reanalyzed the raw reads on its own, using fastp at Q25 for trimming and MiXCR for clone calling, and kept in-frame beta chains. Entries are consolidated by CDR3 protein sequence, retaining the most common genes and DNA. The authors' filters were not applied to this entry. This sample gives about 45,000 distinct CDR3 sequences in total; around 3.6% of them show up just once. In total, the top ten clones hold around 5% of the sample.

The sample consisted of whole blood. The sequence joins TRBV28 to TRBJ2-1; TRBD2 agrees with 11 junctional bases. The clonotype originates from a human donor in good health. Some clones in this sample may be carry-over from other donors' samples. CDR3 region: CASSFLAGGPGGQFF. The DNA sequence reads TGTGCCAGCAGTTTCCTAGCGGGAGGCCCTGGGGGGCAGTTCTTC. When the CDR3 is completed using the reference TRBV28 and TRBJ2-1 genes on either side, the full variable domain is DVKVTQSSRYLVKRTGEKVFLECVQDMDHENMFWYRQDPGLGLRLIYFSYDVKMKEKGDIPEGYSVSREKKERFSLILESASTNQTSMYLCASSFLAGGPGGQFFGPGTRLTVL.